Shown below are 2 T cell receptor beta chains from a single sample sequenced in a study of regulatory T cells in long-lasting Graves disease. Time point indicated: newly diagnosed GD, antithyroid drugs for less than 3 months. Extracted RNA from PBMCs served as the source of the TCR library. Investigators prepared the TCR beta libraries by applying iRepertoire HTBI primers and Arm-PCR of CDR3 regions. MiXCR, run by TCRdb on the multiplex PCR reads, gives a single entry per CDR3 protein. The data hold roughly 530,000 distinct CDR3 sequences, with around 15% observed a single time. This sample was also put to use in a study of T cells in Graves' hyperthyroidism and ophthalmopathy.

The sequences come from peripheral blood mononuclear cells (PBMCs), collected at new diagnosis, from a patient treated with antithyroid drugs. These receptors originate from a middle-aged woman with Graves disease.

This clonotype was seen ten or more times. The gene calls are TRBV12-3 or TRBV12-4 and TRBJ2-5; 7 bases agree with TRBD1. This CDR3 spans 16 amino acids. V lost 4 bases and J lost 3; bases outside the gene matches: 11. The CDR3 here is CASSSPQTGPKETQYF. CDR3 DNA sequence: TGTGCCAGCAGTTCACCCCAGACAGGGCCCAAAGAGACCCAGTACTTC.

Comments on this clonotype: The junction does not match germline at one end; this may be a read error. This rearrangement joins TRBV4-2 to TRBJ1-4; 7 nucleotides line up with TRBD1. CDR3 length equals 15 residues. In germline, CDR1 is LGHNA, CDR2 YNFKEQ. CDR3 coding DNA: TGTGCCAGCAGCCACCCGGGACAGACTAGTGAAAAACTGTTTTTT. Its translation: CASSHPGQTSEKLFF.